This T cell receptor (beta chain) came from a study of OX40 agonist ivuxolimab in advanced cancers. Study background: Each patient was given ivuxolimab into a vein every 2 weeks, at 0.01 to 10 mg/kg.

TCRdb's table, derived via immunoSEQ multiplex PCR, lists solely in-frame clones and lacks some. Of tens of thousands of clones listed, about 93% were seen once; the top ten hold about 20%. Germline V gene sequence: CDR1 MNHEY, CDR2 SVGAGI. CDR3 length: 12 residues. V was clipped by 6 bases and J by 4 bases; unmatched bases: 0. The TCR comes from an adult with an advanced solid tumor such as melanoma, head and neck, liver or kidney cancer. The sample here was CD4+ or CD8+ T cells sorted from blood, taken in a trial of the OX40 agonist ivuxolimab. J is TRBJ2-5 and V is TRBV6-5; 9 nucleotides align to TRBD2. CDR3 sequence reads: CASRLAGETQYF. The CDR3 nucleotides read TGTGCCAGCAGACTAGCGGGAGAGACCCAGTACTTC.